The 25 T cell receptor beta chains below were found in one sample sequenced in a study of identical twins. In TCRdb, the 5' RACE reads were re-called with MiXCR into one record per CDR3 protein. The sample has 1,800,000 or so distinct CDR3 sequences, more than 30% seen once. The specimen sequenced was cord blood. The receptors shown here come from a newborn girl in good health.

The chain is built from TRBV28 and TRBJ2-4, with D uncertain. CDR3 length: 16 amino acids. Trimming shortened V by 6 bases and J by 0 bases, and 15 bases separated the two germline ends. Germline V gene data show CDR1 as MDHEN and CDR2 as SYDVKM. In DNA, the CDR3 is TGTGCCAGCAGCCCCAACGGGTACCTAGCCAAAAACATTCAGTACTTC. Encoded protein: CASSPNGYLAKNIQYF.

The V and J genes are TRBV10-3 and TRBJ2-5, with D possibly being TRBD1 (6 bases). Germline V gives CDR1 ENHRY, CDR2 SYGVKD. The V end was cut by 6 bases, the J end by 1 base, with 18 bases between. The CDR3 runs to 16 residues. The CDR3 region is CAISAYREGGQETQYF. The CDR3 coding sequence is TGTGCCATCAGCGCTTACAGGGAAGGGGGCCAAGAGACCCAGTACTTC.

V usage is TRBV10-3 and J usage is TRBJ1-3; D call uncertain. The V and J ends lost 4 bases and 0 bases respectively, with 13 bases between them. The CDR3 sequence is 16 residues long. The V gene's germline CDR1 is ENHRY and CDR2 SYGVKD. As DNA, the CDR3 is TGTGCCATCAGTGCGGAGGACGGGTTCTCTGGAAACACCATATATTTT. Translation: CAISAEDGFSGNTIYF.

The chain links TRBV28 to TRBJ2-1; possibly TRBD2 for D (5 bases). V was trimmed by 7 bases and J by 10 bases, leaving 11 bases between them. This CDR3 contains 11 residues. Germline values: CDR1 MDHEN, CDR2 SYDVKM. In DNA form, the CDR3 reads TGTGCCAGCATCCACAGAGGGGAGCAGTTCTTC. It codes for CASIHRGEQFF. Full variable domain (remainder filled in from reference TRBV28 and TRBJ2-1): DVKVTQSSRYLVKRTGEKVFLECVQDMDHENMFWYRQDPGLGLRLIYFSYDVKMKEKGDIPEGYSVSREKKERFSLILESASTNQTSMYLCASIHRGEQFFGPGTRLTVL.

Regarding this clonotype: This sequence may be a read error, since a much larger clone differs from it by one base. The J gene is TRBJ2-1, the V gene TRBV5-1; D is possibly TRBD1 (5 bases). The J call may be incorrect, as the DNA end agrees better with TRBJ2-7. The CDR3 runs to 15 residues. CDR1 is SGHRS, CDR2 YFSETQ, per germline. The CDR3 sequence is CASSLRGFAYNEQYF. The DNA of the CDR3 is TGCGCCAGCAGCTTGAGGGGCTTTGCGTACAATGAGCAGTACTTC.

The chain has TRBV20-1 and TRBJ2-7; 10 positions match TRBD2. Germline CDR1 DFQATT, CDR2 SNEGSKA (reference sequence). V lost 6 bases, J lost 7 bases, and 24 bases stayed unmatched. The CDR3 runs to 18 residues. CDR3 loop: CSARKGLARRGPSNEQYF. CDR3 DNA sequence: TGCAGTGCCCGCAAGGGACTAGCGCGCAGGGGCCCCAGCAATGAGCAGTACTTC.

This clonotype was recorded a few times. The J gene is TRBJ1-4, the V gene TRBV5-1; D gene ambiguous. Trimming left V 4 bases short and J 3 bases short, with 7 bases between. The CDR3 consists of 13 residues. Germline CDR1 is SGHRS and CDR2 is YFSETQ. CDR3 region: CASSRIANEKLFF. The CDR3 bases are TGCGCCAGCAGCCGCATAGCTAATGAAAAACTGTTTTTT.

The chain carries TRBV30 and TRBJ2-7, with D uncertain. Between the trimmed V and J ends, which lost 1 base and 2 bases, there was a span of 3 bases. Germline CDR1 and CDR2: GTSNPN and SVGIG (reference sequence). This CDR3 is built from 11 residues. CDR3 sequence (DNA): TGTGCCTGGAGTGCCACCTACGAGCAGTACTTC. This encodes CAWSATYEQYF.

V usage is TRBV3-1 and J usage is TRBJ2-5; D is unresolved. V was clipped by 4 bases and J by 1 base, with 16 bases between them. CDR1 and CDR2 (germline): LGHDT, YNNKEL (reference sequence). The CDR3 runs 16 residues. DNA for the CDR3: TGTGCCAGCAGCCCATCGAGAGCTGCGTGCCAAGAGACCCAGTACTTC. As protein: CASSPSRAACQETQYF.

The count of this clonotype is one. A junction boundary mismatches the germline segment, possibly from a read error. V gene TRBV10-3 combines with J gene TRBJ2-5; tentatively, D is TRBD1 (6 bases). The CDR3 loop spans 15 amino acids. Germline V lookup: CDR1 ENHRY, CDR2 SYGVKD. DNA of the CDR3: TGTGCCACCAGTGTAGAACAGGGTCGGCACAATGAGCAGTACTTC. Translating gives CATSVEQGRHNEQYF.

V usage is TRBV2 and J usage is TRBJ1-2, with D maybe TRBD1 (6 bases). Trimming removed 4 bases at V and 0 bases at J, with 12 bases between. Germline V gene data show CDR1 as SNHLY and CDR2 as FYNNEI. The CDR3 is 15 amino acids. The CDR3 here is CASSATGIANYGYTF. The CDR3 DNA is TGTGCCAGCAGTGCCACAGGGATAGCTAACTATGGCTACACCTTC.

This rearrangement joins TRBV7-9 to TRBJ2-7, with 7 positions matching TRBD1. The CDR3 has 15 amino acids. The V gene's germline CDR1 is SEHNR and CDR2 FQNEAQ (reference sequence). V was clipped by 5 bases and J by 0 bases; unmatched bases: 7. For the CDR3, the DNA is TGTGCCAGCAGCGCCAGACAGGGACCCTCCTACGAGCAGTACTTC. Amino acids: CASSARQGPSYEQYF.

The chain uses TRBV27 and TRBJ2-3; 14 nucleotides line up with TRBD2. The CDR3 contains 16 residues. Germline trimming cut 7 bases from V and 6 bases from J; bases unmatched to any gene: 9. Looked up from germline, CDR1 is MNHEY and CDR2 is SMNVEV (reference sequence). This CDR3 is CASKFGLAGGLDTQYF. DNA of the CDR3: TGTGCCAGCAAGTTTGGACTAGCGGGGGGTCTGGATACGCAGTATTTT.

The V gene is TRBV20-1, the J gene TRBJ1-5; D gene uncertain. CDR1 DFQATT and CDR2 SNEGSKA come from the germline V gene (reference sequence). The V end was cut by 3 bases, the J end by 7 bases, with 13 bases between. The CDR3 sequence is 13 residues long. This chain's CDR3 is CSARFTVGQPQHF. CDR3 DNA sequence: TGCAGTGCTAGGTTCACAGTTGGGCAGCCCCAGCATTTT.

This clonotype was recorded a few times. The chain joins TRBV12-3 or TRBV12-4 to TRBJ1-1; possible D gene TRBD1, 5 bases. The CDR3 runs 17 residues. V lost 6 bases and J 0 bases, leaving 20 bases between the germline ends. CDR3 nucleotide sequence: TGTGCCAGCAGGATGCCGGGACTCCGGAGGATGAACACTGAAGCTTTCTTT. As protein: CASRMPGLRRMNTEAFF.

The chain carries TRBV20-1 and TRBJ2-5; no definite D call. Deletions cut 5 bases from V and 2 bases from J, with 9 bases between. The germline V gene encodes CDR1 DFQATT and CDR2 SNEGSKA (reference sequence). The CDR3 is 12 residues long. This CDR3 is CSAPVGQETQYF. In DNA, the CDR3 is TGCAGTGCTCCAGTGGGGCAAGAGACCCAGTACTTC.

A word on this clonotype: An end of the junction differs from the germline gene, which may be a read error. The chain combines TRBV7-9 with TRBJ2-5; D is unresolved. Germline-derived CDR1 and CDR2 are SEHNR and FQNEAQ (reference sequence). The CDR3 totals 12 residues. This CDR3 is CAGSSPPLEQYF. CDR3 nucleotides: TGTGCCGGCAGCTCACCGCCTCTTGAGCAGTACTTC.

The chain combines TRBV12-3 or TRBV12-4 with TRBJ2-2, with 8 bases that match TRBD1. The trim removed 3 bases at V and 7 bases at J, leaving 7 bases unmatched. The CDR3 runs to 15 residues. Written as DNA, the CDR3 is TGTGCCAGCAGTTTGGGGCAGGGGGCAGTCGGGGAGCTGTTTTTT. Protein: CASSLGQGAVGELFF.

CDR3 residues: CASSPGTFNYGYTF. CDR3 sequence (DNA): TGTGCCAGCAGTCCCGGGACTTTTAACTATGGCTACACCTTC. The chain combines TRBV6-6 with TRBJ1-2; D might be TRBD1 (5 bases). Germline-derived CDR1 and CDR2 are MNHNY and SVGAGI (reference sequence). V gave up 5 bases and J gave up 1 base, with 11 bases separating them. This CDR3 region has 14 residues.

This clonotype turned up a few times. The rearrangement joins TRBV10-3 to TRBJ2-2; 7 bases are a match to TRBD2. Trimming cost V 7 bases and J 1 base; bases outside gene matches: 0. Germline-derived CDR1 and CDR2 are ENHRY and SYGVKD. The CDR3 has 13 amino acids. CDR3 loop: CAITSGNTGELFF. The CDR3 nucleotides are TGTGCCATCACTAGCGGGAACACCGGGGAGCTGTTTTTT.

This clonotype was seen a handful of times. DNA for the CDR3: TGCAGTGCTAGAGCTCTAGCGGATGTAGTTTGGTATGAGCAGTTCTTC. Translation gives CSARALADVVWYEQFF. The rearrangement uses TRBV20-1 and TRBJ2-1, with 7 bases aligning to TRBD2. The CDR3 spans 16 residues. Trimming took 1 base from V and 8 from J; bases not matched to a gene: 14. Germline CDR1 is DFQATT and CDR2 is SNEGSKA (reference sequence).

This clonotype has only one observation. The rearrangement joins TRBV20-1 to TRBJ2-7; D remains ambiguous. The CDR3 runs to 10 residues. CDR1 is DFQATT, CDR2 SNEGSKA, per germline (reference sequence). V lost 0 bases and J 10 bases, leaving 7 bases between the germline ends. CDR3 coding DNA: TGCAGTGCTAGAGATGGCTTACAGTACTTC. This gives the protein CSARDGLQYF.

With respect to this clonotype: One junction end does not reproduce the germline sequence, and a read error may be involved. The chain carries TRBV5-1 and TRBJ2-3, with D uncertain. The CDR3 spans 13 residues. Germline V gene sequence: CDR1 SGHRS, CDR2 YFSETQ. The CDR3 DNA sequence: TGCGCCAGCACCTTAGGCGAAGGTTCTACGCGGTATTTT. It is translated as CASTLGEGSTRYF. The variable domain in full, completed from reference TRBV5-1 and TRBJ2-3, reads KAGVTQTPRYLIKTRGQQVTLSCSPISGHRSVSWYQQTPGQGLQFLFEYFSETQRNKGNFPGRFSGRQFSNSRSEMNVSTLELGDSALYLCASTLGEGSTRYFGPGTRLTVL.

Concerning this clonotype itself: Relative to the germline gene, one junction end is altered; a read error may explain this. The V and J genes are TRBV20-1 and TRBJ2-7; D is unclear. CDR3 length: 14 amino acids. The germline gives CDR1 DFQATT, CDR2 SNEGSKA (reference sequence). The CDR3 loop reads CSVRDRRAGYEQYF. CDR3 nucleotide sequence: TGCAGTGTTAGAGATCGCCGGGCTGGCTACGAGCAGTACTTC.

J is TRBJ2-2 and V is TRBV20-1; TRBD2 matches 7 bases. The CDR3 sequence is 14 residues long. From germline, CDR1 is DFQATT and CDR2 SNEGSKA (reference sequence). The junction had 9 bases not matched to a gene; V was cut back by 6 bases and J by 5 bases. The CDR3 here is CSARTSFRTGELFF. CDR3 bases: TGCAGTGCCAGGACTAGTTTTCGGACCGGGGAGCTGTTTTTT.